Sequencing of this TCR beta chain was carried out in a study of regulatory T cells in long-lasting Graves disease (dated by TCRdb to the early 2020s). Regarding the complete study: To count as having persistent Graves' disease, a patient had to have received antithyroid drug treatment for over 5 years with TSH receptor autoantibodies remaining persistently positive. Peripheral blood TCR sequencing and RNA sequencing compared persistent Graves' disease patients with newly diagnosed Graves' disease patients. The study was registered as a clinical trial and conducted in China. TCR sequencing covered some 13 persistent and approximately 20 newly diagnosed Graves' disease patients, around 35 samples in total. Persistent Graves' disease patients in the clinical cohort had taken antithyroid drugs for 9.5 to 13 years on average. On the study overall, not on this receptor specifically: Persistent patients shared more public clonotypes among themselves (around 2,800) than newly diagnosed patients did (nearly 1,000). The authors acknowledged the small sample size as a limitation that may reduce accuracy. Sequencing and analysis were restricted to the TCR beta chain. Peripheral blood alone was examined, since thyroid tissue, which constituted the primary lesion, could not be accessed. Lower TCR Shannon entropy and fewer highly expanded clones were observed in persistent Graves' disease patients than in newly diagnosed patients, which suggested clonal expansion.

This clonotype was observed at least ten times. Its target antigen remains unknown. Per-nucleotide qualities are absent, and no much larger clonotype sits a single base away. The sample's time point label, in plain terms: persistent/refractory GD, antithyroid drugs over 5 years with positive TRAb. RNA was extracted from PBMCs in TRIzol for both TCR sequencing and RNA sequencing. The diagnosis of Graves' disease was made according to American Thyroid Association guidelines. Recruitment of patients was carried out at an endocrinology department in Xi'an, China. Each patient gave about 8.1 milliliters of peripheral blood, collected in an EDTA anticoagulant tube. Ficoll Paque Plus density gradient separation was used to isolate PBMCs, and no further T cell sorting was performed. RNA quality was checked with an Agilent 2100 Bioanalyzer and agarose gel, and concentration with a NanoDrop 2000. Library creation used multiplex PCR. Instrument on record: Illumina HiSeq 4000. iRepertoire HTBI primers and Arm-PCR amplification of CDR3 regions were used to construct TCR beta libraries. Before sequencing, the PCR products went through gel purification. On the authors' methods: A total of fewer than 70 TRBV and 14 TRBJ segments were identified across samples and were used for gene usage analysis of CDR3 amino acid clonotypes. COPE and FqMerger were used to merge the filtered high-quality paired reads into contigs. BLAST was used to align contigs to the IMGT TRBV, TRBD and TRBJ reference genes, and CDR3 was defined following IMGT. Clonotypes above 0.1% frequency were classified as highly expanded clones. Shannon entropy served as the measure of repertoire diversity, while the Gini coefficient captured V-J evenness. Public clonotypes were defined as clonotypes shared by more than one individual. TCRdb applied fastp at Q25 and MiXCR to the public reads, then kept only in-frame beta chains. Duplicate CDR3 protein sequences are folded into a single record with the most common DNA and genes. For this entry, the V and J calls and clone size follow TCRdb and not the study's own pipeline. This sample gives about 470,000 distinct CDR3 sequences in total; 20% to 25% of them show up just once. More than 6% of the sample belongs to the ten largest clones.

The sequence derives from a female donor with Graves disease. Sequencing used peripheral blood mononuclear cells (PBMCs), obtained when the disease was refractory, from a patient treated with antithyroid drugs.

The CDR3 corresponds to CASSYLAGGSYEQYF. In nucleotide form, the sequence is TGTGCCAGCAGTTACTTAGCGGGGGGTTCCTACGAGCAGTACTTC. Here the chain combines TRBV6-5 and TRBJ2-7, with 10 middle bases fitting TRBD2. CDR3 length: 15 amino acids, cysteine to phenylalanine. Here the CDR3 DNA is all that survives: 45 bases in frame from base 1. Reading the germline V gene gives CDR1 MNHEY and CDR2 SVGAGI. The junction shows trimming of 1 base on V and 1 base on J, and the gene matches do not reach 1 base of it.